The entry that follows covers one T cell receptor beta chain sequence. Which antigen it targets is not known. Base qualities are not at hand, and no much larger clone is one base apart. The data derive from a study of PD-1 blockade in mismatch repair-deficient tumors (dated by TCRdb to the late 2010s). Regarding the study in general: Between September 2013 and late 2016, around 91 consecutive patients with eleven to twelve mismatch repair-deficient cancer types, all previously treated and progressing, were enrolled in the trial. Tumor-associated T cell clones were tracked in the peripheral blood of patients responding to PD-1 blockade by deep sequencing of TCR CDR3 regions. The investigation overall reported the following: Clones residing in the tumor, which were often undetectable in blood before treatment, expanded quickly after pembrolizumab and then contracted, generally before radiologic responses.

Libraries were built with the immunoSEQ multiplex PCR assay. Not all clones reach the TCRdb copy of this immuneACCESS table, which keeps in-frame sequences only. Checked studies attribute under half of the gap to unresolved V genes and leave the rest unexplained. This sample lists about 34,000 clones; 80% were detected once. More than 3% of the sample lies in the top ten. CDR1 is given as MDHEN and CDR2 as SYDVKM, both from the germline V gene. V lost 6 bases and J lost 12 bases, and the count of bases not matched to a germline gene is 7. The CDR3 holds 11 amino acids from the cysteine to the phenylalanine. The sequence is cut down to CDR3 DNA, 33 bases in frame from base 1. For each enrolled patient, mismatch repair deficiency was established using either polymerase chain reaction or immunohistochemistry. Three patients who responded to pembrolizumab therapy underwent TCR sequencing. Pembrolizumab PD-1 blockade was prospectively tested in advanced mismatch repair-deficient cancers, regardless of tissue of origin, in the phase II trial. Peripheral blood T cell samples were serially collected before and at multiple times after PD-1 blockade was started. Blood sampling times were reported as weeks after the first pembrolizumab dose.

This sample comprised PBMCs, obtained around 6 weeks after starting pembrolizumab. The receptor was isolated from an adult with mismatch repair-deficient cancer. The chain couples TRBV28 to TRBJ1-1, and 7 bases in between align with TRBD1. For the CDR3, the sequence is CASRVTGLTFF. The DNA sequence is as follows: TGTGCCAGCAGGGTGACAGGGTTAACTTTCTTT.